The clone carrying this T cell receptor (beta chain) was recorded at least ten times. Its antigen is currently unknown. The sample comes from a study of CD8 T cells in ankylosing spondylitis. Study-level findings and limits: Blood from ankylosing spondylitis patients appeared to carry a characteristic roughly 8-variant TCR beta motif. From matched ankylosing spondylitis synovial fluid, disease-linked clones were reportedly recovered at significantly enriched levels.

In making TCR beta libraries, quantitative 5'-RACE with molecular barcodes was used. TCRdb used MiXCR to reprocess the 5' RACE reads, holding one entry per CDR3 protein. This repertoire shows 250,000 or so distinct CDR3 sequences, 20% to 30% found once; its top ten account for roughly 0.6%. The CDR3 is 13 residues long. After removal of 6 bases from V and 5 bases from J, the junction contained 5 bases not matched to a gene. Looked up from germline, CDR1 is SQVTM and CDR2 is ANQGSEA. This clonotype was obtained from a male donor with ankylosing spondylitis or in good health (not recorded which). Sample: blood, either unsorted or a sorted T cell fraction (not recorded which). The V gene is TRBV29-1, the J gene TRBJ2-3; 10 nucleotides align to TRBD1. The CDR3 spells CSVDRGGRDTQYF. In DNA form, the CDR3 reads TGCAGCGTGGACAGGGGGGGTCGAGATACGCAGTATTTT.